Each of the 26 T cell receptor beta chains below was sequenced from the same sample in a study of shared clonotypes between healthy human individuals. Clones were sequenced by immunoSEQ multiplex PCR, and TCRdb holds only the in-frame ones, with some missing. The profile shows about 770,000 clones, 72% of them singletons. What was sequenced was memory CD4+ T cells sorted from blood. Subset described: CD45RA-negative fraction. The receptors were gathered from a woman between 25 and 40 years old in good health.

The rearrangement links TRBV10-3 to TRBJ2-7; 7 bases agree with TRBD2. Germline loops: CDR1 ENHRY, CDR2 SYGVKD. V dropped 3 bases and J dropped 0; count of bases not matched to a gene: 2. The CDR3 has 14 amino acids. CDR3 region: CAISDQRGSYEQYF. The CDR3 coding sequence is TGTGCCATCAGTGATCAGCGGGGCTCCTACGAGCAGTACTTC.

This clone was detected only once. At the DNA level, this CDR3 is encoded by other sequences in the same sample as well. The V and J genes are TRBV7-6 and TRBJ2-1; the match to TRBD2 covers 12 bases. CDR3 length: 15 amino acids. Germline V lookup: CDR1 SGHVS, CDR2 FNYEAQ. V trimming: 1 base; J trimming: 5 bases; junction bases outside the gene matches: 0. CDR3 sequence (DNA): TGTGCCAGCAGCTTAGGACTAGCGGGGGACAATGAGCAGTTCTTC. Translating it yields CASSLGLAGDNEQFF.

The rearrangement joins TRBV5-1 to TRBJ2-2; D unresolved. V shed 0 bases and J shed 6 bases, with 9 bases lying between them. This CDR3 has 14 amino acids. The V gene's germline CDR1 is SGHRS and CDR2 YFSETQ. The CDR3 region is CASSLEVSAGELFF. In nucleotides, the CDR3 is TGCGCCAGCAGCTTGGAAGTGTCGGCCGGGGAGCTGTTTTTT.

This clone was observed a few times. The chain carries TRBV10-3 and TRBJ2-2; unclear D gene. The CDR3 sequence is 12 residues long. Trimming took off 6 bases at V and 0 bases at J, with 2 bases between the two ends. Germline V gene sequence: CDR1 ENHRY, CDR2 SYGVKD. As DNA, the CDR3 is TGTGCCATCAGCCCGAACACCGGGGAGCTGTTTTTT. Translation gives CAISPNTGELFF.

This clone was counted only a few times. This chain connects TRBV18 to TRBJ2-7, with TRBD1 matching over 9 bases. The CDR3 spans 14 residues. The V gene end was trimmed by 3 bases and the J gene end by 6 bases; junction bases not matched to a gene: 6. Germline V CDR1 and CDR2: KGHSH, LQKENI. The CDR3 sequence: CASSPPGQGPEQYF. The DNA for the CDR3 is TGTGCCAGCTCACCCCCGGGACAGGGACCCGAGCAGTACTTC. Looking up the rest from reference TRBV18 and TRBJ2-7 gives the full variable domain: NAGVMQNPRHLVRRRGQEARLRCSPMKGHSHVYWYRQLPEEGLKFMVYLQKENIIDESGMPKERFSAEFPKEGPSILRIQQVVRGDSAAYFCASSPPGQGPEQYFGPGTRLTVT.

The V and J genes are TRBV29-1 and TRBJ2-1; tentative D call: TRBD2 (5 bases). The germline V and J ends were trimmed by 1 base and 5 bases, with 12 bases remaining between them. This CDR3 region has 14 residues. Germline assignment: CDR1 SQVTM and CDR2 ANQGSEA. The CDR3 DNA reads as TGCAGCGTTGAAGTGTTTTCCGGGAACAATGAGCAGTTCTTC. The encoded protein is CSVEVFSGNNEQFF.

The CDR3 region is CASRTRDGGNTEAFF. The CDR3, as DNA: TGTGCCAGCAGGACGAGGGACGGGGGGAACACTGAAGCTTTCTTT. V usage is TRBV7-9 and J usage is TRBJ1-1; D may be TRBD1 (5 bases). V gave up 6 bases and J gave up 1 base, with 15 bases separating them. The germline V gene has CDR1 SEHNR and CDR2 FQNEAQ (reference sequence). This CDR3 has 15 amino acids.

This CDR3 is CASSQGSSGQNYNEQFF. As DNA, the CDR3 is TGCGCCAGCAGCCAAGGTTCTAGCGGACAGAACTACAATGAGCAGTTCTTC. V is TRBV4-1 and J is TRBJ2-1; TRBD2 is a possible D gene (7 bases). The CDR3 loop spans 17 amino acids. Deletions cut 1 base from V and 3 bases from J, with 16 bases between. The germline V gene has CDR1 MGHRA and CDR2 YSYEKL.

CDR3 nucleotides: TGTGCCACCAGCCTAAGCCCTGGTGAACTAGTGACAGATACGCAGTATTTT. Protein: CATSLSPGELVTDTQYF. The chain joins TRBV15 to TRBJ2-3; D perhaps matches TRBD2 (5 bases). Trimming shortened V by 5 bases and J by 3 bases, and 21 bases separated the two germline ends. Germline values: CDR1 LNHNV, CDR2 YYDKDF (reference sequence). There are 17 residues in the CDR3.

The J gene is TRBJ2-3, the V gene TRBV5-4; TRBD2 matches 11 bases. The J segment lost 2 bases and the V segment lost 4 bases, leaving 6 bases of the junction unmatched. CDR1 SGHNT and CDR2 YYREEE come from the germline V gene (reference sequence). There are 16 residues in the CDR3. Written as DNA, the CDR3 is TGTGCCAGCAGCGCACTAGCGGGGGTGCCCACAGATACGCAGTATTTT. This sequence encodes CASSALAGVPTDTQYF.

The chain couples TRBV6-6 to TRBJ2-1; D remains unclear. The ends were cut back, 5 bases at V and 8 bases at J, with 13 bases in the middle. This CDR3 contains 13 residues. Per the germline V gene, CDR1 is MNHNY and CDR2 is SVGAGI (reference sequence). The CDR3 DNA reads TGTGCCAGCAGTCCCCCGTCCATGGATGAGCAGTTCTTC. Its protein is CASSPPSMDEQFF.

The genes are TRBV7-2 and TRBJ1-5; D is perhaps TRBD1 (5 bases). The CDR3 has 13 residues. CDR1 and CDR2 from the germline V gene are SGHTA and FQGNSA. V was pared by 11 bases and J by 3 bases, with 14 bases between. The CDR3 sequence: CACRKGFNQPQHF. The CDR3 DNA is TGTGCCTGCCGAAAGGGGTTCAATCAGCCCCAGCATTTT.

This rearrangement joins TRBV5-4 to TRBJ2-7; 7 positions agree with TRBD2. The junction had 16 bases not matched to a gene; V was cut back by 4 bases and J by 6 bases. The CDR3 sequence is 16 residues long. Germline values: CDR1 SGHNT, CDR2 YYREEE (reference sequence). The CDR3 protein is CASSPATAGAMLEQYF. CDR3 in DNA: TGTGCCAGCAGCCCGGCCACCGCGGGAGCAATGCTCGAGCAGTACTTC. The whole variable domain, filled in from reference TRBV5-4 and TRBJ2-7, reads ETGVTQSPTHLIKTRGQQVTLRCSSQSGHNTVSWYQQALGQGPQFIFQYYREEENGRGNFPPRFSGLQFPNYSSELNVNALELDDSALYLCASSPATAGAMLEQYFGPGTRLTVT.

V is TRBV28 and J is TRBJ1-4, with D tentatively TRBD1 (5 bases). Germline V lookup: CDR1 MDHEN, CDR2 SYDVKM. The CDR3 totals 14 residues. V was trimmed by 6 bases and J by 5 bases, leaving 13 bases between them. CDR3 DNA: TGTGCCAGCAGCGACTACGGGGGGAATGAAAAACTGTTTTTT. Its protein is CASSDYGGNEKLFF.

This clone was seen more than once but under ten times. The same CDR3 can be traced to other DNA sequences in this sample. V usage is TRBV5-1 and J usage is TRBJ1-5, with 7 bases fitting TRBD1. The CDR3 contains 15 residues. Unmatched junction bases numbered 4, after V lost 1 base and J lost 3 bases. Germline loops: CDR1 SGHRS, CDR2 YFSETQ. The CDR3 protein is CASSLSTGDNQPQHF. CDR3 in DNA: TGCGCCAGCAGCTTGTCCACAGGGGACAATCAGCCCCAGCATTTT.

This clone appeared many times. The J gene is TRBJ1-4, the V gene TRBV5-1; perhaps TRBD1 as D (5 bases). The CDR3 is made up of 15 amino acids. Trimming cost V 4 bases and J 7 bases, with 17 bases left between them. Germline V gene sequence: CDR1 SGHRS, CDR2 YFSETQ. This CDR3 reads CASSQGGQSTEKLFF. The CDR3 DNA reads as TGCGCCAGCAGCCAGGGAGGGCAATCCACTGAAAAACTGTTTTTT.

This clone was counted between two and nine times. This rearrangement joins TRBV19 to TRBJ1-5; perhaps TRBD1 as D (5 bases). The CDR3 runs to 11 residues. Per germline, CDR1 LNHDA and CDR2 SQIVND (reference sequence). The germline V and J ends were trimmed by 8 bases and 7 bases, with 9 bases remaining between them. Here the CDR3 reads CASSGGQPQHF. In DNA, the CDR3 is TGTGCCAGTTCGGGGGGACAGCCCCAGCATTTT. Full variable domain (missing parts from reference TRBV19 and TRBJ1-5): DGGITQSPKYLFRKEGQNVTLSCEQNLNHDAMYWYRQDPGQGLRLIYYSQIVNDFQKGDIAEGYSVSREKKESFPLTVTSAQKNPTAFYLCASSGGQPQHFGDGTRLSIL.

The chain couples TRBV30 to TRBJ2-7; D ambiguous. Trimming took 2 bases from V and 1 from J, leaving 3 bases between them. CDR3 length: 11 residues. Looked up from germline, CDR1 is GTSNPN and CDR2 is SVGIG (reference sequence). CDR3 in amino acids: CAWSKSYEQYF. The CDR3 nucleotides read TGTGCCTGGAGTAAATCCTACGAGCAGTACTTC.

The gene calls are TRBV18 and TRBJ1-4; 7 nucleotides match TRBD1. Germline CDR1 KGHSH, CDR2 LQKENI. V shed 6 bases, J shed 1 base, and the junction held 8 bases outside the gene matches. The CDR3 contains 16 residues. The CDR3 DNA follows: TGTGCCAGCTCGTCACAGGGGACCGGAACTAATGAAAAACTGTTTTTT. Translating gives CASSSQGTGTNEKLFF.

The chain employs TRBV7-8 and TRBJ2-3; TRBD2 matches 11 bases. V was clipped by 5 bases and J by 14 bases; unmatched bases: 18. The CDR3 contains 16 residues. Looked up from germline, CDR1 is SGHVS and CDR2 is FQNEAQ. For the CDR3, the DNA is TGTGCCAGCAGCCACCCGCCCGGGACTAGCGGAATACAGTGGTATTTT. Protein sequence: CASSHPPGTSGIQWYF. Full variable domain (outside the CDR3, taken from reference TRBV7-8 and TRBJ2-3): GAGVSQSPRYKVAKRGQDVALRCDPISGHVSLFWYQQALGQGPEFLTYFQNEAQLDKSGLPSDRFFAERPEGSVSTLKIQRTQQEDSAVYLCASSHPPGTSGIQWYFGPGTRLTVL.

The genes are TRBV11-2 and TRBJ2-4; unclear D gene. V lost 2 bases to trimming and J lost 10 bases, with 9 bases between them. The CDR3 totals 12 residues. Germline V CDR1 and CDR2: SGHAT, FQNNGV. CDR3: CASSLISRIQYF. For the CDR3, the DNA is TGTGCCAGCAGCTTAATCAGCCGTATTCAGTACTTC.

The chain is built from TRBV28 and TRBJ2-7, with a possible D match to TRBD2 (5 bases). Trimming removed 6 bases at V and 0 bases at J, with 18 bases between. Looked up from germline, CDR1 is MDHEN and CDR2 is SYDVKM. The length of the CDR3 is 16 residues. Written as DNA, the CDR3 is TGTGCCAGCAGGGGCCTGCGGGTTCGATCCTCCTACGAGCAGTACTTC. This gives the protein CASRGLRVRSSYEQYF.

In its sample, this clone was seen many times. The same CDR3 can be traced to other DNA sequences in this sample. The V and J genes are TRBV5-1 and TRBJ2-5; TRBD2 matches 8 bases. Per the germline V gene, CDR1 is SGHRS and CDR2 is YFSETQ. The J segment lost 5 bases and the V segment lost 5 bases, leaving 8 bases of the junction unmatched. The CDR3 extends over 14 amino acids. CDR3 DNA sequence: TGCGCCAGCAGGCGACAAGCGGGAGAGGAGACCCAGTACTTC. As protein: CASRRQAGEETQYF.

The chain has TRBV7-2 and TRBJ2-3; 10 bases fit TRBD2. Looked up from germline, CDR1 is SGHTA and CDR2 is FQGNSA. The CDR3 covers 16 residues. The V gene end was trimmed by 5 bases and the J gene end by 3 bases; junction bases not matched to a gene: 8. CDR3 residues: CASSIRPSGRTDTQYF. Written as DNA, the CDR3 is TGTGCCAGCAGCATACGTCCTAGCGGGAGAACAGATACGCAGTATTTT.

V is TRBV6-1 and J is TRBJ2-5; D gene uncertain. The CDR3 covers 11 residues. Germline V gene data show CDR1 as MNHNS and CDR2 as SASEGT. V dropped 11 bases and J dropped 4 bases, with 11 bases sitting between them. The CDR3 here is CAALVRETQYF. The CDR3, as DNA: TGTGCCGCCCTGGTCCGAGAGACCCAGTACTTC.

The rearrangement uses TRBV4-1 and TRBJ2-7, with TRBD1 identical over 11 bases. Germline CDR1 reads MGHRA; CDR2 reads YSYEKL. There are 15 residues in the CDR3. V was clipped by 4 bases and J by 2 bases; unmatched bases: 4. The CDR3 DNA reads TGCGCCAGCAGCCTTGAGGGACAGGGGGCCTACGAGCAGTACTTC. This encodes CASSLEGQGAYEQYF.